These 32 T cell receptor beta chains share one sample of origin, sequenced in a study of blood T cell repertoires in COVID-19. Clones were read by immunoSEQ multiplex PCR, and TCRdb kept only the in-frame ones, dropping some. This table has roughly 150,000 clones, 87% appearing once. The sample taken for sequencing was PBMCs or T cells enriched from blood (not recorded which). Receptors originate from a woman in her forties who had been exposed to COVID-19.

The chain has TRBV11-3 and TRBJ2-1; 13 positions match TRBD2. This CDR3 has 17 residues. Germline CDR1 reads SGHNT; CDR2 reads YENEEA. Unmatched junction bases numbered 10, after V lost 5 bases and J lost 6 bases. The CDR3 bases are TGTGCCAGCAGCCCACCGGGACTAGCGGGAAAGAGCAATGAGCAGTTCTTC. It yields the protein CASSPPGLAGKSNEQFF.

V is TRBV21-1 and J is TRBJ1-2. TRBV21-1 is annotated as a pseudogene. The CDR3 is 12 amino acids. For the CDR3, the DNA is TGTGCCAGCAACTGGGGAGGGTGCGGCTACACCTTC. Amino acid sequence: CASNWGGCGYTF.

The V gene is TRBV5-8, the J gene TRBJ2-3; D gene uncertain. The germline V and J ends were trimmed by 6 bases and 3 bases, with 11 bases remaining between them. Germline V gene lookup returns CDR1 SGHTS and CDR2 YDEGEE. There are 13 residues in the CDR3. CDR3 nucleotide sequence: TGTGCCAGCATCAGAGTCGGGACAGATACGCAGTATTTT. It encodes CASIRVGTDTQYF.

The CDR3 nucleotides are TGTGCCAGCACCCTCGGGGTCTACGAGCAGTACTTC. Its translation: CASTLGVYEQYF. The chain recombines TRBV7-2 with TRBJ2-7, with a possible D match to TRBD2 (5 bases). Trimming shortened V by 7 bases and J by 3 bases, and 10 bases separated the two germline ends. Per germline, CDR1 SGHTA and CDR2 FQGNSA. This CDR3 is built from 12 residues.

The rearrangement joins TRBV23-1 to TRBJ1-4; D gene unclear. TRBV23-1 falls under the ORF class, with uncertain function. This CDR3 comprises 10 residues. V shed 9 bases and J shed 7 bases, with 6 bases lying between them. The CDR3 sequence is CASIIEKLFF. CDR3 DNA: TGCGCCAGTATTATTGAAAAACTGTTTTTT.

This clone was found once. This chain connects TRBV6-1 to TRBJ1-4; tentatively, D is TRBD1 (5 bases). Germline CDR1 is MNHNS and CDR2 is SASEGT. This CDR3 is built from 14 residues. V was shortened by 2 bases and J by 8 bases, with 12 bases between the two germline ends. CDR3 sequence reads: CASSESGGYEKLFF. The DNA for the CDR3 is TGTGCCAGCAGTGAAAGCGGGGGATACGAAAAACTGTTTTTT.

The genes are TRBV18 and TRBJ1-5, with a tentative D call TRBD1 (5 bases). This CDR3 contains 16 residues. Trimming took off 6 bases at V and 0 bases at J, with 15 bases between the two ends. From germline, CDR1 is KGHSH and CDR2 LQKENI. The CDR3: CASSLVLQGSNQPQHF. The CDR3 bases are TGTGCCAGCTCGCTAGTTCTCCAGGGTAGCAATCAGCCCCAGCATTTT.

The chain recombines TRBV6-4 with TRBJ1-6; tentatively, D is TRBD1 (5 bases). The germline V gene has CDR1 MRHNA and CDR2 SNTAGT. The CDR3 runs to 15 residues. V lost 6 bases and J lost 7, with 16 bases in between. Written as DNA, the CDR3 is TGTGCCAGCAGCCGGGGAGGGGCTGAGAATTCACCCCTCCACTTT. It codes for CASSRGGAENSPLHF.

This chain joins TRBV7-9 and TRBJ1-6; the D is unclear. The germline V and J ends were trimmed by 3 bases and 7 bases, with 4 bases remaining between them. The CDR3 totals 12 residues. The germline CDR1 and CDR2 sequences are SEHNR and FQNEAQ (reference sequence). As DNA, the CDR3 is TGTGCCAGCAGCTTCCAGAATTCACCCCTCCACTTT. Protein: CASSFQNSPLHF.

V and J are TRBV5-6 and TRBJ2-7, with a weak D call TRBD2 (6 bases). Trimming stripped 5 bases from V and 2 bases from J, with 11 bases between. The CDR3 runs to 13 residues. The germline gives CDR1 SGHDT, CDR2 YYEEEE. The CDR3 loop reads CASRIREAYEQYF. CDR3 sequence (DNA): TGTGCCAGCAGAATTAGGGAGGCCTACGAGCAGTACTTC.

The V and J genes are TRBV27 and TRBJ2-2; a weak D match, TRBD2 (6 bases). V dropped 8 bases and J dropped 5 bases, with 18 bases sitting between them. This CDR3 comprises 15 residues. The germline V gene has CDR1 MNHEY and CDR2 SMNVEV (reference sequence). The CDR3 protein is CASLSGVPGTGELFF. CDR3 nucleotides: TGTGCCAGCCTCTCGGGAGTCCCAGGAACCGGGGAGCTGTTTTTT.

This clone is a singleton in its sample. V usage is TRBV6-5 and J usage is TRBJ2-5; tentative D call: TRBD1 (6 bases). CDR3 length: 13 amino acids. Trimming pared 2 bases from V and 3 bases from J, leaving 7 bases between. Germline assignment: CDR1 MNHEY and CDR2 SVGAGI. The CDR3 region has the DNA TGTGCCAGCAGTTACCGGGACAAAGAGACCCAGTACTTC. Translating it yields CASSYRDKETQYF.

V is TRBV19 and J is TRBJ1-2; 11 bases match TRBD1. Germline assignment: CDR1 LNHDA and CDR2 SQIVND (reference sequence). CDR3 length: 13 residues. Germline trimming cut 9 bases from V and 6 bases from J; bases unmatched to any gene: 6. This CDR3 is CASTGQGGHGYTF. The CDR3 nucleotides read TGTGCCAGCACGGGACAGGGGGGTCATGGCTACACCTTC.

CDR3 protein: CASGLASGGDSTDTQYF. The CDR3, as DNA: TGTGCTAGTGGTTTGGCTAGCGGGGGGGATAGCACAGATACGCAGTATTTT. The V and J genes are TRBV12-5 and TRBJ2-3, with 12 bases fitting TRBD2. This CDR3 region has 17 residues. Germline-derived CDR1 and CDR2 are LGHNT and FRNRAP. With 1 base clipped from V and 0 bases from J, the junction kept 2 bases outside the gene matches.

This chain links TRBV24-1 with TRBJ2-3; D is undetermined. CDR1 is KGHDR, CDR2 SFDVKD, per germline. This CDR3 comprises 15 residues. V lost 7 bases to trimming and J lost 2 bases, with 15 bases between them. CDR3 DNA: TGTGCCACCAGGGGTTTCGCGGCCGCCACAGATACGCAGTATTTT. This encodes CATRGFAAATDTQYF.

The rearrangement links TRBV28 to TRBJ2-7; possible D gene TRBD1, 5 bases. Trimming removed 3 bases from V and 4 bases from J, with 16 bases in between. The CDR3 extends over 15 amino acids. Germline V CDR1 and CDR2: MDHEN, SYDVKM. CDR3 region: CASSFRSLTVYEQYF. CDR3 DNA sequence: TGTGCCAGCAGTTTTCGGAGTTTGACAGTGTACGAGCAGTACTTC.

The rearrangement links TRBV2 to TRBJ2-2; TRBD1 aligns across 7 bases. J gave up 4 bases and V 4 bases, and 6 bases lay outside the gene matches. CDR3 length equals 15 residues. Germline lookup yields CDR1 SNHLY and CDR2 FYNNEI. The CDR3 loop reads CASSADRVTTGELFF. In DNA, the CDR3 is TGTGCCAGCAGTGCAGACAGGGTAACCACCGGGGAGCTGTTTTTT.

This clone was detected only once. The chain combines TRBV5-1 with TRBJ2-1; the match to TRBD2 covers 10 bases. The germline V gene has CDR1 SGHRS and CDR2 YFSETQ. V shed 10 bases, J shed 8 bases, and the junction held 15 bases outside the gene matches. CDR3 length: 15 residues. The CDR3 bases are TGCGCCTCGGTAGAGGGGACTAGCGATCAGGATGAGCAGTTCTTC. The encoded protein is CASVEGTSDQDEQFF.

The chain employs TRBV11-2 and TRBJ1-5, with a weak D call TRBD1 (6 bases). Trimming shortened V by 1 base and J by 5 bases, and 9 bases separated the two germline ends. The CDR3 extends over 14 amino acids. Germline V lookup: CDR1 SGHAT, CDR2 FQNNGV. In nucleotides, the CDR3 is TGTGCCAGCAGCTTAGCACAGGGCGATCAGCCCCAGCATTTT. It is translated as CASSLAQGDQPQHF.

V is TRBV20-1 and J is TRBJ2-1; TRBD2 agrees at 10 bases. CDR1 and CDR2 (germline): DFQATT, SNEGSKA (reference sequence). The V segment lost 3 bases and the J segment 7 bases; nucleotides outside the gene matches: 3. The CDR3 spans 13 residues. CDR3 DNA: TGCAGTGCTAGTCTAGCGGGGGTTAATGAGCAGTTCTTC. Its protein product is CSASLAGVNEQFF.

Ten or more counts support this clone. This rearrangement joins TRBV2 to TRBJ1-1; 9 nucleotides line up with TRBD1. CDR1 is SNHLY and CDR2 is FYNNEI in the germline V gene. The CDR3 is made up of 15 amino acids. J was trimmed by 5 bases and V by 1 base; bases with no gene match: 5. The CDR3 bases are TGTGCCAGCAGTGAAGGGGGGACAGGGTTGACTGAAGCTTTCTTT. Amino acid sequence: CASSEGGTGLTEAFF.

CDR3 bases: TGTGCCAGCAGCAAAGGACAGGGGGCGTATGAGCAGTTCTTC. This codes for CASSKGQGAYEQFF. The gene calls are TRBV14 and TRBJ2-1, with 11 positions matching TRBD1. Germline V gene sequence: CDR1 SGHDN, CDR2 FVKESK. CDR3 size: 14 residues. J was trimmed by 8 bases and V by 5 bases; bases with no gene match: 5.

The chain joins TRBV6-5 to TRBJ2-5, with 10 positions matching TRBD1. V gave up 6 bases and J gave up 2 bases; unmatched junction bases: 3. The CDR3 is made up of 14 amino acids. Germline CDR1 MNHEY, CDR2 SVGAGI. CDR3: CASRTGGDQETQYF. CDR3 coding DNA: TGTGCCAGCAGGACAGGGGGCGATCAAGAGACCCAGTACTTC.

V usage is TRBV5-1 and J usage is TRBJ2-3; 11 nucleotides line up with TRBD2. The CDR3 covers 15 residues. Germline CDR1 SGHRS, CDR2 YFSETQ. V trimming: 4 bases; J trimming: 4 bases; junction bases outside the gene matches: 5. The CDR3 here is CASSRSSGRSDTQYF. In DNA, the CDR3 is TGCGCCAGCAGCCGGTCTAGCGGGAGGTCAGATACGCAGTATTTT.

The chain couples TRBV2 to TRBJ1-1; 10 bases map to TRBD1. Trimming at V came to 8 bases and at J to 1 base, leaving 7 bases not matched to a gene. CDR3 length: 15 amino acids. CDR1 SNHLY and CDR2 FYNNEI come from the germline V gene. DNA of the CDR3: TGTGCCAGCCTAGGGACAGGGGCAAGGAACACTGAAGCTTTCTTT. Translating gives CASLGTGARNTEAFF. Supplemented by reference TRBV2 and TRBJ1-1, the full variable domain reads EPEVTQTPSHQVTQMGQEVILRCVPISNHLYFYWYRQILGQKVEFLVSFYNNEISEKSEIFDDQFSVERPDGSNFTLKIRSTKLEDSAMYFCASLGTGARNTEAFFGQGTRLTVV.

The chain employs TRBV10-3 and TRBJ1-2; 9 nucleotides line up with TRBD1. CDR1 and CDR2 (germline): ENHRY, SYGVKD. The CDR3 consists of 14 residues. J gave up 5 bases and V 6 bases, and 7 bases lay outside the gene matches. CDR3 residues: CAISRDRDEYGYTF. CDR3 DNA sequence: TGTGCCATCAGCCGGGACAGGGACGAGTATGGCTACACCTTC.

The chain employs TRBV19 and TRBJ2-2, with D perhaps TRBD1 (6 bases). CDR1 and CDR2 (germline): LNHDA, SQIVND (reference sequence). This CDR3 comprises 14 residues. Trimming left V 7 bases short and J 1 base short, with 10 bases between. The CDR3 bases are TGTGCCAGTAATAAAGGGGGGAACACCGGGGAGCTGTTTTTT. This sequence encodes CASNKGGNTGELFF.

This clone showed up just a few times. This chain links TRBV7-2 with TRBJ1-2; TRBD1 aligns across 7 bases. The CDR3 contains 14 residues. With 5 bases clipped from V and 6 bases from J, the junction kept 9 bases outside the gene matches. CDR1 and CDR2 from the germline V gene are SGHTA and FQGNSA. CDR3 sequence (DNA): TGTGCCAGCAGCACGAACAGGGGTGGGGATGGCTACACCTTC. Protein product: CASSTNRGGDGYTF.

CDR3 amino acids: CASSQYRSSYNEQFF. CDR3 in DNA: TGTGCCAGCAGCCAATATAGGAGCTCCTACAATGAGCAGTTCTTC. The rearrangement links TRBV14 to TRBJ2-1, with D unclear. Germline-derived CDR1 and CDR2 are SGHDN and FVKESK. Trimming pared 2 bases from V and 0 bases from J, leaving 8 bases between. This CDR3 region has 15 residues.

The CDR3: CASSETGGGIVPNYGYTF. The CDR3 DNA reads as TGTGCCAGCAGCGAGACAGGGGGTGGTATTGTTCCCAACTATGGCTACACCTTC. The gene calls are TRBV9 and TRBJ1-2; TRBD1 matches 9 bases. The CDR3 length is 18 residues. CDR1 is SGDLS and CDR2 is YYNGEE in the germline V gene. J gave up 2 bases and V 3 bases, and 14 bases lay outside the gene matches.

The chain has TRBV4-1 and TRBJ2-1; D is possibly TRBD1 (6 bases). The CDR3 runs to 18 residues. Germline values: CDR1 MGHRA, CDR2 YSYEKL. V dropped 2 bases and J dropped 0 bases, with 17 bases sitting between them. Written as DNA, the CDR3 is TGCGCCAGCAGCCAAAGGGGTACGGGACACCTCTCCTACAATGAGCAGTTCTTC. It is translated as CASSQRGTGHLSYNEQFF.

This clone was found a few times. This chain uses TRBV19 with TRBJ2-7; a possible D gene is TRBD2 (5 bases). The V gene's germline CDR1 is LNHDA and CDR2 SQIVND (reference sequence). Trimming shortened V by 4 bases and J by 3 bases, and 16 bases separated the two germline ends. The CDR3 consists of 15 residues. In nucleotides, the CDR3 is TGTGCCAGTAGTAACCAACGGGGAAGTGTCTACGAGCAGTACTTC. Amino acid sequence: CASSNQRGSVYEQYF.